These 30 T cell receptor beta chains share one sample of origin, sequenced in a study of CD8+ T cells in alopecia areata. RNA extraction was followed by reverse transcription into cDNA, which acted as the sequencing template. Sequencing was performed with immunoSEQ multiplex PCR; in TCRdb, only in-frame clones are kept and a portion is missing. The sample records about 150,000 clones, 50% to 70% being singletons. Treatment indicated: oral pan-JAK inhibitor, 5-10 mg twice daily. Material: CD4+ T cells sorted from blood, obtained at week 4, from a patient treated with tofacitinib. The source is a human donor with alopecia areata.

This clone has just one count. The chain employs TRBV29-1 and TRBJ1-1, with TRBD1 as a possible D gene (5 bases). The CDR3 totals 13 residues. In germline, CDR1 is SQVTM, CDR2 ANQGSEA. Trimming stripped 7 bases from V and 5 bases from J, with 17 bases between. As DNA, the CDR3 is TGCAGCGCTACAAGTCGCGGGGGAACTGAAGCTTTCTTT. Translated: CSATSRGGTEAFF.

The rearrangement joins TRBV5-1 to TRBJ1-2, with unresolved D. Trimming cost V 3 bases and J 2 bases, with 8 bases left between them. The CDR3 loop spans 13 amino acids. From germline, CDR1 is SGHRS and CDR2 YFSETQ. CDR3 DNA: TGCGCCAGCAGCTCGCATCAAAACTATGGCTACACCTTC. Translated: CASSSHQNYGYTF. The whole variable domain, remainder taken from reference TRBV5-1 and TRBJ1-2, is KAGVTQTPRYLIKTRGQQVTLSCSPISGHRSVSWYQQTPGQGLQFLFEYFSETQRNKGNFPGRFSGRQFSNSRSEMNVSTLELGDSALYLCASSSHQNYGYTFGSGTRLTVV.

The chain couples TRBV14 to TRBJ2-5; TRBD2 matches at 9 bases. The V gene's germline CDR1 is SGHDN and CDR2 FVKESK. Unmatched junction bases numbered 7, after V lost 5 bases and J lost 9 bases. The CDR3 sequence is 13 residues long. CDR3 residues: CASSSAGGFAQYF. The CDR3 DNA sequence: TGTGCCAGCAGCTCAGCGGGGGGCTTTGCCCAGTACTTC.

The genes are TRBV5-6 and TRBJ2-2; no reliable D call. V was cut by 4 bases and J by 3 bases, with 4 bases left in between. The CDR3 has 12 amino acids. Looked up from germline, CDR1 is SGHDT and CDR2 is YYEEEE. DNA for the CDR3: TGTGCCAGCAGCGGGGACACCGGGGAGCTGTTTTTT. This sequence encodes CASSGDTGELFF.

The chain recombines TRBV29-1 with TRBJ1-2; unclear D gene. The CDR3 has 12 residues. Germline V gene data show CDR1 as SQVTM and CDR2 as ANQGSEA. V was trimmed by 4 bases and J by 8 bases, leaving 14 bases between them. The CDR3 DNA follows: TGCAGCGTTGTTGTGAGCATAGAGGGCTACACCTTC. It is translated as CSVVVSIEGYTF.

J is TRBJ2-3 and V is TRBV7-9, with TRBD1 identical over 8 bases. Trimming at V came to 3 bases and at J to 2 bases, leaving 1 base not matched to a gene. CDR3 length equals 14 residues. In germline, CDR1 is SEHNR, CDR2 FQNEAQ (reference sequence). For the CDR3, the DNA is TGTGCCAGCAGCTTCAGGGGGCTCACAGATACGCAGTATTTT. Amino acid sequence: CASSFRGLTDTQYF.

The table lists this clone with a few counts. The chain uses TRBV29-1 and TRBJ1-1; 8 nucleotides match TRBD1. The CDR3 consists of 16 residues. Germline V gene sequence: CDR1 SQVTM, CDR2 ANQGSEA. J lost 4 bases, V lost 7 bases, and 17 bases had no gene match. The chain's CDR3 is CSGHLGQGSLSTEAFF. The CDR3 nucleotides read TGCAGCGGTCATCTCGGACAGGGAAGTTTAAGCACTGAAGCTTTCTTT.

As for this clone: One junction end disagrees with the germline gene, perhaps due to a read error. This sequence joins TRBV30 and TRBJ2-7, with D perhaps matching TRBD2 (6 bases). Germline CDR1 and CDR2: GTSNPN and SVGIG (reference sequence). This CDR3 region has 11 residues. The CDR3 region is CAWIIAGTPHF. The DNA for the CDR3 is TGTGCCTGGATTATCGCGGGGACGCCGCACTTC.

This clone came up once. This chain uses TRBV7-2 with TRBJ2-7, with 8 bases that match TRBD1. The V segment lost 5 bases and the J segment 3 bases; nucleotides outside the gene matches: 12. Germline V gene data show CDR1 as SGHTA and CDR2 as FQGNSA. This CDR3 has 16 amino acids. CDR3 DNA sequence: TGTGCCAGCAGCCTGTCTGCGACAGGGGTTAACTACGAGCAGTACTTC. Protein product: CASSLSATGVNYEQYF.

This clone has just a few counts. The chain couples TRBV28 to TRBJ1-2; no definite D call. The germline V and J ends were trimmed by 8 bases and 0 bases, with 10 bases remaining between them. Germline CDR1 reads MDHEN; CDR2 reads SYDVKM. The CDR3 totals 13 residues. Written as DNA, the CDR3 is TGTGCCAGCGGCGTGCCAGCTAACTATGGCTACACCTTC. Protein sequence: CASGVPANYGYTF.

The CDR3 here is CAAGQGFTDTQYF. For the CDR3, the DNA is TGTGCGGCGGGACAGGGGTTCACAGATACGCAGTATTTT. V and J are TRBV6-6 and TRBJ2-3, with TRBD1 matching 10 bases. The CDR3 covers 13 residues. Germline values: CDR1 MNHNY, CDR2 SVGAGI (reference sequence).

This chain joins TRBV5-1 and TRBJ2-1, with TRBD2 identical over 12 bases. The junction had 8 bases not matched to a gene; V was cut back by 1 base and J by 9 bases. The germline V gene encodes CDR1 SGHRS and CDR2 YFSETQ. This CDR3 has 16 amino acids. The CDR3 nucleotides read TGCGCCAGCAGCTTGATTTCTAGCGGGGGGGCAAGTGAGCAGTTCTTC. Amino acid sequence: CASSLISSGGASEQFF. The complete variable domain, with remaining parts taken from reference TRBV5-1 and TRBJ2-1, reads KAGVTQTPRYLIKTRGQQVTLSCSPISGHRSVSWYQQTPGQGLQFLFEYFSETQRNKGNFPGRFSGRQFSNSRSEMNVSTLELGDSALYLCASSLISSGGASEQFFGPGTRLTVL.

CDR3 bases: TGCGCCAGCAGCTGGGACACCTCGAACACCGGGGAGCTGTTTTTT. As protein: CASSWDTSNTGELFF. The chain combines TRBV5-1 with TRBJ2-2; D may be TRBD1 (6 bases). CDR3 length: 15 residues. CDR1 and CDR2 from the germline V gene are SGHRS and YFSETQ. V gave up 3 bases and J gave up 0 bases, with 9 bases separating them. Complete variable domain (other parts from reference TRBV5-1 and TRBJ2-2): KAGVTQTPRYLIKTRGQQVTLSCSPISGHRSVSWYQQTPGQGLQFLFEYFSETQRNKGNFPGRFSGRQFSNSRSEMNVSTLELGDSALYLCASSWDTSNTGELFFGEGSRLTVL.

The chain joins TRBV27 to TRBJ1-5, with D unresolved. Germline loops: CDR1 MNHEY, CDR2 SMNVEV (reference sequence). V was trimmed by 7 bases and J by 1 base, leaving 5 bases between them. This CDR3 has 12 amino acids. CDR3 region: CASKASNQPQHF. The CDR3 DNA follows: TGTGCCAGCAAGGCCAGCAATCAGCCCCAGCATTTT.

Of note for this clone: This same CDR3 is encoded by further DNA sequences in the sample. This chain connects TRBV27 to TRBJ1-6; D unclear. The germline gives CDR1 MNHEY, CDR2 SMNVEV (reference sequence). The CDR3 is made up of 12 amino acids. The V end lost 6 bases, the J end lost 4 bases, and 4 bases lay between the germline ends. The CDR3 region is CASRPYNSPLHF. CDR3 DNA: TGTGCCAGCAGACCTTATAATTCACCCCTCCACTTT.

The rearrangement uses TRBV29-1 and TRBJ2-1; 8 bases agree with TRBD2. The junction had 11 bases not matched to a gene; V was cut back by 6 bases and J by 7 bases. The CDR3 has 14 amino acids. Germline CDR1 and CDR2: SQVTM and ANQGSEA. The CDR3 reads CSVPTSGVPNEQFF. CDR3 coding DNA: TGCAGCGTGCCCACTAGCGGTGTGCCAAATGAGCAGTTCTTC.

J is TRBJ2-2 and V is TRBV4-1; tentative D call: TRBD1 (6 bases). Trimming removed 0 bases at V and 0 bases at J, with 14 bases between. The CDR3 has 18 amino acids. Germline V gene sequence: CDR1 MGHRA, CDR2 YSYEKL. The CDR3 DNA follows: TGCGCCAGCAGCCAAGATCACAGGGAATTCGCGAACACCGGGGAGCTGTTTTTT. It translates to CASSQDHREFANTGELFF.

This clone was recorded many times. The chain combines TRBV5-6 with TRBJ1-3; no reliable D call. V shed 4 bases and J shed 0 bases, with 14 bases lying between them. This CDR3 region has 16 residues. CDR1 and CDR2 (germline): SGHDT, YYEEEE. CDR3 loop: CASSLAELVSGNTIYF. In nucleotides, the CDR3 is TGTGCCAGCAGCCTCGCCGAACTTGTCTCTGGAAACACCATATATTTT.

This chain uses TRBV6-5 with TRBJ1-5; no clear D. Trimming took off 5 bases at V and 3 bases at J, with 14 bases between the two ends. Germline loops: CDR1 MNHEY, CDR2 SVGAGI. This CDR3 has 15 residues. The CDR3 DNA reads TGTGCCAGCAGTAGTACCCGGGTGGACAATCAGCCCCAGCATTTT. It specifies CASSSTRVDNQPQHF.

The chain links TRBV5-4 to TRBJ2-1; 10 bases are shared with TRBD2. The germline CDR1 and CDR2 sequences are SGHNT and YYREEE (reference sequence). The CDR3 consists of 16 residues. Trimming removed 4 bases from V and 2 bases from J; junction bases left unmatched: 6. The CDR3 sequence is CASSDLAGATYNEQFF. As DNA, the CDR3 is TGTGCCAGCAGCGACCTAGCGGGGGCTACCTACAATGAGCAGTTCTTC.

Concerning this clone: This sample also contains other DNA sequences that code for the same CDR3. The V gene is TRBV30, the J gene TRBJ1-1; possible D gene TRBD1, 6 bases. V lost 3 bases, J lost 1 base, and 9 bases lay in between. The CDR3 covers 13 residues. Germline-derived CDR1 and CDR2 are GTSNPN and SVGIG (reference sequence). In DNA, the CDR3 is TGTGCCTGGAGCGGGGGCAGGAACACTGAAGCTTTCTTT. It is translated as CAWSGGRNTEAFF.

Only a few counts were recorded for this clone. The rearrangement links TRBV4-1 to TRBJ2-7; 8 bases fit TRBD1. Germline V CDR1 and CDR2: MGHRA, YSYEKL. This CDR3 contains 13 residues. Unmatched junction bases numbered 4, after V lost 4 bases and J lost 5 bases. CDR3 protein: CASSPTGVDEQYF. CDR3 DNA sequence: TGCGCCAGCAGCCCGACAGGGGTGGACGAGCAGTACTTC.

V gene TRBV30 combines with J gene TRBJ1-1; 7 positions match TRBD1. Germline V gene lookup returns CDR1 GTSNPN and CDR2 SVGIG (reference sequence). This CDR3 has 13 residues. The trim removed 8 bases at V and 4 bases at J, leaving 10 bases unmatched. This chain's CDR3 is CAGQGGRVTEAFF. Written as DNA, the CDR3 is TGTGCCGGTCAGGGGGGCCGGGTCACTGAAGCTTTCTTT.

The chain has TRBV30 and TRBJ1-6; D is uncertain. There are 17 residues in the CDR3. With 3 bases removed from V and 3 bases from J, the gap between germline ends came to 18 bases. Per germline, CDR1 GTSNPN and CDR2 SVGIG (reference sequence). The CDR3: CAWRAGTRDRYNSPLHF. CDR3 bases: TGTGCCTGGAGGGCAGGAACGCGGGATCGCTATAATTCACCCCTCCACTTT.

The V and J genes are TRBV30 and TRBJ1-1, with 7 bases that match TRBD1. The CDR3 has 14 amino acids. Per the germline V gene, CDR1 is GTSNPN and CDR2 is SVGIG (reference sequence). V lost 1 base to trimming and J lost 5 bases; unmatched junction nucleotides: 7. DNA for the CDR3: TGTGCCTGGAGTGCGGACAGGAAAAGGACTGAAGCTTTCTTT. Its translation is CAWSADRKRTEAFF. Drawing the rest from reference TRBV30 and TRBJ1-1, the complete variable domain is SQTIHQWPATLVQPVGSPLSLECTVEGTSNPNLYWYRQAAGRGLQLLFYSVGIGQISSEVPQNLSASRPQDRQFILSSKKLLLSDSGFYLCAWSADRKRTEAFFGQGTRLTVV.

The V gene is TRBV4-3, the J gene TRBJ1-5; D is perhaps TRBD1 (6 bases). The germline gives CDR1 LGHNA, CDR2 YSLEER. V was cut by 1 base and J by 5 bases, with 9 bases left in between. This CDR3 comprises 14 residues. CDR3 bases: TGCGCCAGCAGCCAAGTCACAGGGCATCAGCCCCAGCATTTT. The encoded protein is CASSQVTGHQPQHF.

The chain carries TRBV5-1 and TRBJ2-6, with unresolved D. The germline V gene has CDR1 SGHRS and CDR2 YFSETQ. The CDR3 contains 13 residues. V was cut by 4 bases and J by 0 bases, with 2 bases left in between. Here the CDR3 DNA reads TGCGCCAGCAGCGGCTCTGGGGCCAACGTCCTGACTTTC. This codes for CASSGSGANVLTF.

This chain links TRBV29-1 with TRBJ2-5; D is unclear. The CDR3 spans 12 residues. Per germline, CDR1 SQVTM and CDR2 ANQGSEA. Trimming shortened V by 4 bases and J by 4 bases, and 10 bases separated the two germline ends. CDR3 residues: CSVVTSAETQYF. Here the CDR3 DNA reads TGCAGCGTTGTGACGTCCGCAGAGACCCAGTACTTC.

J is TRBJ2-6 and V is TRBV2; tentatively, D is TRBD2 (5 bases). CDR3 length: 14 amino acids. With 10 bases removed from V and 0 bases from J, the gap between germline ends came to 10 bases. Germline loops: CDR1 SNHLY, CDR2 FYNNEI. The CDR3 sequence is CATGESSGANVLTF. The CDR3 nucleotides read TGTGCCACCGGGGAGAGCTCTGGGGCCAACGTCCTGACTTTC. The full variable domain, its missing parts supplied by reference TRBV2 and TRBJ2-6, is EPEVTQTPSHQVTQMGQEVILRCVPISNHLYFYWYRQILGQKVEFLVSFYNNEISEKSEIFDDQFSVERPDGSNFTLKIRSTKLEDSAMYFCATGESSGANVLTFGAGSRLTVL.

The genes are TRBV5-6 and TRBJ1-1; D is unresolved. This CDR3 comprises 14 residues. Germline loops: CDR1 SGHDT, CDR2 YYEEEE. The ends were cut back, 3 bases at V and 1 base at J, with 10 bases in the middle. The CDR3 sequence is CASSSGLPNTEAFF. As DNA, the CDR3 is TGTGCCAGCAGCTCCGGACTGCCGAACACTGAAGCTTTCTTT. Full variable domain (missing parts from reference TRBV5-6 and TRBJ1-1): DAGVTQSPTHLIKTRGQQVTLRCSPKSGHDTVSWYQQALGQGPQFIFQYYEEEERQRGNFPDRFSGHQFPNYSSELNVNALLLGDSALYLCASSSGLPNTEAFFGQGTRLTVV.